These 14 T cell receptor beta chains originate from one sample sequenced in a study of T cell responses to AZD1222 COVID-19 vaccine. Assay: immunoSEQ multiplex PCR; the TCRdb copy retains only in-frame clones and omits some. The table shows 85,000 to 90,000 clones, with about 89% occurring only once. The sequences come from peripheral blood, collected 28 days after the second AZD1222 dose. The source is an adult who received the AZD1222 COVID-19 vaccine.

V and J are TRBV6-5 and TRBJ1-5; perhaps TRBD1 as D (6 bases). The CDR3 is 15 residues long. Trimming left V 5 bases short and J 5 bases short, with 16 bases between. CDR1 and CDR2 (germline): MNHEY, SVGAGI. CDR3 bases: TGTGCCAGCAGTCCGAGGGGGACGGCAGATCAGCCCCAGCATTTT. Translation: CASSPRGTADQPQHF.

Comment on this clone: This specimen includes other DNA sequences encoding the same CDR3. V gene TRBV18 combines with J gene TRBJ1-4; TRBD1 might be the D (5 bases). Deletions cut 3 bases from V and 6 bases from J, with 14 bases between. The CDR3 spans 15 residues. CDR1 KGHSH and CDR2 LQKENI come from the germline V gene. The DNA for the CDR3 is TGTGCCAGCTCACCTCGTGGGGGTGCCGATGAAAAACTGTTTTTT. Protein product: CASSPRGGADEKLFF.

The J gene is TRBJ2-7, the V gene TRBV7-2; either TRBD1 or TRBD2 may fit D (5 bases each). From germline, CDR1 is SGHTA and CDR2 FQGNSA. The CDR3 consists of 15 residues. V was shortened by 1 base and J by 4 bases, with 14 bases between the two germline ends. This CDR3 is CASSLGGAGKYEQYF. The CDR3 DNA reads TGTGCCAGCAGCTTAGGAGGGGCAGGGAAATACGAGCAGTACTTC. Full variable domain (missing parts from reference TRBV7-2 and TRBJ2-7): GAGVSQSPSNKVTEKGKDVELRCDPISGHTALYWYRQSLGQGLEFLIYFQGNSAPDKSGLPSDRFSAERTGGSVSTLTIQRTQQEDSAVYLCASSLGGAGKYEQYFGPGTRLTVT.

This rearrangement joins TRBV12-3 or TRBV12-4 to TRBJ1-2; possible D gene TRBD1, 5 bases. V was cut by 5 bases and J by 7 bases, with 11 bases left in between. The CDR3 consists of 12 residues. The CDR3 is CASSPTVGGYTF. The CDR3 DNA follows: TGTGCCAGCAGTCCGACAGTGGGTGGCTACACCTTC.

This chain joins TRBV25-1 and TRBJ1-1; 8 bases line up with TRBD1. The CDR3 runs to 15 residues. The V and J ends lost 5 bases and 1 base, in that order; junction bases with no gene match: 6. Per the germline V gene, CDR1 is MGHDK and CDR2 is SYGVNS. CDR3 sequence reads: CASSRPGGSNTEAFF. CDR3 in DNA: TGTGCCAGCAGTAGACCAGGGGGCTCGAACACTGAAGCTTTCTTT. The full variable domain, in which reference TRBV25-1 and TRBJ1-1 provide the parts outside the CDR3, is EADIYQTPRYLVIGTGKKITLECSQTMGHDKMYWYQQDPGMELHLIHYSYGVNSTEKGDLSSESTVSRIRTEHFPLTLESARPSHTSQYLCASSRPGGSNTEAFFGQGTRLTVV.

The chain recombines TRBV5-4 with TRBJ1-1; 7 positions match TRBD1. The V gene's germline CDR1 is SGHNT and CDR2 YYREEE (reference sequence). V gave up 3 bases and J gave up 7 bases; unmatched junction bases: 3. This CDR3 contains 12 residues. In DNA, the CDR3 is TGTGCCAGCAGCTCGGACAGGCTTGAAGCTTTCTTT. Protein: CASSSDRLEAFF.

This clone was counted between two and nine times. This chain uses TRBV4-1 with TRBJ1-4, with D possibly being TRBD1 (6 bases). Germline V gene sequence: CDR1 MGHRA, CDR2 YSYEKL. Trimming left V 3 bases short and J 7 bases short, with 12 bases between. The CDR3 has 14 residues. CDR3 amino acids: CASSHDRLPEKLFF. As DNA, the CDR3 is TGCGCCAGCAGCCACGACAGGCTGCCTGAAAAACTGTTTTTT.

The chain couples TRBV6-1 to TRBJ2-5, with D tentatively TRBD1 (5 bases). The CDR3 totals 13 residues. Per germline, CDR1 MNHNS and CDR2 SASEGT. V lost 0 bases and J 7 bases, leaving 9 bases between the germline ends. CDR3 nucleotide sequence: TGTGCCAGCAGTGAAGCAGGGGTAGGGACCCAGTACTTC. Translated, it gives CASSEAGVGTQYF.

This chain links TRBV7-2 with TRBJ2-1; 10 nucleotides agree with TRBD2. After removal of 1 base from V and 7 bases from J, the junction contained 4 bases not matched to a gene. Germline V gene data show CDR1 as SGHTA and CDR2 as FQGNSA. The CDR3 has 15 residues. CDR3 in amino acids: CASSLELAGRNEQFF. CDR3 bases: TGTGCCAGCAGCTTAGAACTAGCGGGGAGGAATGAGCAGTTCTTC.

The CDR3 DNA reads TGTGCCAGCTCACCACTCCAGAGCACAGATACGCAGTATTTT. Translating gives CASSPLQSTDTQYF. The chain joins TRBV18 to TRBJ2-3; no definite D call. Trimming shortened V by 1 base and J by 0 bases, and 5 bases separated the two germline ends. The CDR3 loop spans 14 amino acids. CDR1 and CDR2 (germline): KGHSH, LQKENI.

The rearrangement joins TRBV6-5 to TRBJ1-2, with TRBD1 matching 9 bases. J was trimmed by 5 bases and V by 7 bases; bases with no gene match: 5. Germline V gene lookup returns CDR1 MNHEY and CDR2 SVGAGI. CDR3 size: 13 residues. The CDR3 DNA sequence: TGTGCCAGCATACCCGGACAGGGGTATGGCTACACCTTC. The encoded protein is CASIPGQGYGYTF.

The chain couples TRBV7-9 to TRBJ2-5, with D unclear. With 5 bases removed from V and 4 bases from J, the gap between germline ends came to 8 bases. The CDR3 spans 12 residues. The germline V gene has CDR1 SEHNR and CDR2 FQNEAQ (reference sequence). This CDR3 reads CASSPLLETQYF. CDR3 bases: TGTGCCAGCAGCCCTCTCCTAGAGACCCAGTACTTC.

This clone was seen a few times. The DNA for the CDR3 is TGTGCCAGCAGCCAACTTTCCTGGGCTAGCGGGGGCCCGGGATTGTTCTTC. This codes for CASSQLSWASGGPGLFF. The V call is TRBV3-1 (or the pseudogene TRBV3-2), the J call TRBJ2-1; TRBD2 aligns across 10 bases. Per the germline V gene, CDR1 is LGHDT and CDR2 is YNNKEL (reference sequence). The length of the CDR3 is 17 residues. Trimming removed 2 bases from V and 15 bases from J; junction bases left unmatched: 19.

This sequence joins TRBV19 and TRBJ1-5; 8 bases are a match to TRBD1. Trimming cost V 5 bases and J 7 bases; bases outside gene matches: 4. Germline CDR1 is LNHDA and CDR2 is SQIVND (reference sequence). The CDR3 loop spans 13 amino acids. The CDR3 sequence is CASSGQGRQPQHF. CDR3 DNA: TGTGCCAGTAGTGGACAGGGACGCCAGCCCCAGCATTTT.